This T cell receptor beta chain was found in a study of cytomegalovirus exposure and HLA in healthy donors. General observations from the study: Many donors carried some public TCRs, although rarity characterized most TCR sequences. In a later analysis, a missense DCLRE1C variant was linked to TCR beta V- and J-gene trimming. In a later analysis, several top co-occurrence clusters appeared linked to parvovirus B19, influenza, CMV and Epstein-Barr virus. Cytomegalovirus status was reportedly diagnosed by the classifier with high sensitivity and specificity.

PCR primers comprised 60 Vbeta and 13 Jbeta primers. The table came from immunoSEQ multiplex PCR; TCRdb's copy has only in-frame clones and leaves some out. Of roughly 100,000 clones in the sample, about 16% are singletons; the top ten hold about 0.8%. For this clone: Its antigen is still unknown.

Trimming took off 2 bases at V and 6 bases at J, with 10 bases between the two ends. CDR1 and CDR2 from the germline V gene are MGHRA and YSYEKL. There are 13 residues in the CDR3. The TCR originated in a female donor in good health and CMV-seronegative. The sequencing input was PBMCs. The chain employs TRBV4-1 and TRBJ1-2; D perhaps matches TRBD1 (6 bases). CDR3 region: CASSQTGRDGYTF. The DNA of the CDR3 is TGCGCCAGCAGCCAAACAGGGAGGGATGGCTACACCTTC.